This T cell receptor beta chain was obtained from a study of CD8 T cells in Susac syndrome. Reverse transcription of roughly 0.45 to 1 ug RNA used random hexamers. A multiplex approach, immunoSEQ multiplex PCR, amplified TCR beta CDR3 across 54 Vbeta and 13 Jbeta. TCRdb ran MiXCR on the immunoSEQ multiplex PCR reads and lists one entry per CDR3 protein. The table includes a few hundred thousand distinct CDR3 sequences, around 95% detected once. V gave up 4 bases and J gave up 2 bases, with 12 bases separating them. Germline CDR1 SGHDT, CDR2 YYEEEE. There are 15 residues in the CDR3. TCR beta sequencing covered blood CD8+ and CD4+ T cells. Stable or active relapsing-remitting multiple sclerosis, untreated and meeting revised McDonald criteria, defined the controls. TEMRA cells were enriched by FACS, while CD8+ and CD4+ T cells were obtained through a negative isolation that was performed magnetically.

Sequenced sample: CD4+ T cells from PBMCs. This sequence was found in a human donor with multiple sclerosis. The genes are TRBV5-6 and TRBJ2-2; D call uncertain. CDR3 sequence (DNA): TGTGCCAGCAGCCTCCCCACAGCCAACACCGGGGAGCTGTTTTTT. This gives the protein CASSLPTANTGELFF.